Each of the 23 T cell receptor beta chains below was sequenced from the same sample in a study of CD8+ T cells in alopecia areata. Reverse transcribed after extraction, RNA yielded cDNA as the sequencing template. Sequencing was performed with immunoSEQ multiplex PCR; in TCRdb, only in-frame clones are kept and a portion is missing. In the table there are about 180,000 clones, roughly 50% of which are singletons. The sample's treatment: oral pan-JAK inhibitor, 5-10 mg twice daily. This specimen consisted of CD8+ T cells sorted from blood, obtained at week 24, from a patient treated with tofacitinib. The receptors here all came from a human donor with alopecia areata.

This chain joins TRBV27 and TRBJ1-2, with a tentative D call TRBD1 (6 bases). Germline loops: CDR1 MNHEY, CDR2 SMNVEV (reference sequence). Trimming shortened V by 10 bases and J by 6 bases, and 21 bases separated the two germline ends. The CDR3 consists of 14 residues. The CDR3 DNA is TGTGCCACCCTGAGCCGGGACAATCGACATGGCTACACCTTC. Translation gives CATLSRDNRHGYTF.

In this sample, this clone turned up a few times. The V call is TRBV29-1, the J call TRBJ1-1; D unresolved. V was pared by 5 bases and J by 4 bases, with 8 bases between. The CDR3 covers 11 residues. Germline CDR1 reads SQVTM; CDR2 reads ANQGSEA. The CDR3 spells CSVPLGTEAFF. CDR3 nucleotide sequence: TGCAGCGTTCCTTTGGGCACTGAAGCTTTCTTT.

V is TRBV9 and J is TRBJ2-1, with D tentatively TRBD2 (6 bases). The germline V gene encodes CDR1 SGDLS and CDR2 YYNGEE. V was shortened by 2 bases and J by 8 bases, with 17 bases between the two germline ends. This CDR3 contains 15 residues. The CDR3 bases are TGTGCCAGCAGCGTCGGAGGGGCCCTCAGGGATGAGCAGTTCTTC. Translation: CASSVGGALRDEQFF.

This chain links TRBV9 with TRBJ1-2, with TRBD1 matching 9 bases. Trimming at V came to 2 bases and at J to 7 bases, leaving 6 bases not matched to a gene. Germline values: CDR1 SGDLS, CDR2 YYNGEE. CDR3 length: 14 amino acids. In nucleotides, the CDR3 is TGTGCCAGCAGCGTTTCCGGGACAGGGCCTGGCTACACCTTC. It yields the protein CASSVSGTGPGYTF.

The chain uses TRBV2 and TRBJ2-7, with TRBD1 matching over 9 bases. This CDR3 region has 13 residues. Germline V gene lookup returns CDR1 SNHLY and CDR2 FYNNEI. V was clipped by 6 bases and J by 2 bases; unmatched bases: 2. CDR3 nucleotides: TGTGCCAGCAGGGGACAGGGAGCCTACGAGCAGTACTTC. Protein sequence: CASRGQGAYEQYF.

This clone was found a few times. The chain combines TRBV12-5 with TRBJ2-3; D remains ambiguous. This CDR3 region has 12 residues. V was cut by 5 bases and J by 4 bases, with 7 bases left in between. Per the germline V gene, CDR1 is LGHNT and CDR2 is FRNRAP. The CDR3, as DNA: TGTGCTAGTGGTGGTTCCGCAGATACGCAGTATTTT. This sequence encodes CASGGSADTQYF.

In its sample, this clone was seen a few times. The rearrangement links TRBV4-3 to TRBJ1-4; D call uncertain. CDR1 is LGHNA, CDR2 YSLEER, per germline. The CDR3 is made up of 15 amino acids. The V end was cut by 4 bases, the J end by 0 bases, with 9 bases between. CDR3 nucleotides: TGCGCCAGCAGCCCGACATTTGCAACTAATGAAAAACTGTTTTTT. Its protein product is CASSPTFATNEKLFF.

DNA for the CDR3: TGTGCCAGTAGTATCTCGGACCATCAGCCCCAGCATTTT. It translates to CASSISDHQPQHF. The J gene is TRBJ1-5, the V gene TRBV19; D is unresolved. Trimming left V 3 bases short and J 5 bases short, with 8 bases between. This CDR3 spans 13 amino acids. Germline V gene lookup returns CDR1 LNHDA and CDR2 SQIVND (reference sequence).

This chain connects TRBV5-4 to TRBJ2-2, with 7 nucleotides matching TRBD1. Germline CDR1 reads SGHNT; CDR2 reads YYREEE (reference sequence). This CDR3 contains 13 residues. The V and J ends lost 4 bases and 6 bases, in that order; junction bases with no gene match: 3. This CDR3 reads CASSTDRAGELFF. DNA of the CDR3: TGTGCCAGCAGCACTGACAGGGCCGGGGAGCTGTTTTTT. Full variable domain (outside the CDR3, taken from reference TRBV5-4 and TRBJ2-2): ETGVTQSPTHLIKTRGQQVTLRCSSQSGHNTVSWYQQALGQGPQFIFQYYREEENGRGNFPPRFSGLQFPNYSSELNVNALELDDSALYLCASSTDRAGELFFGEGSRLTVL.

This chain connects TRBV29-1 to TRBJ2-1; maybe TRBD1 (6 bases). The CDR3 covers 13 residues. V lost 4 bases, J lost 8 bases, and 15 bases lay in between. Germline CDR1 reads SQVTM; CDR2 reads ANQGSEA. This CDR3 reads CSVVGQGLYEQFF. CDR3 in DNA: TGCAGCGTTGTGGGGCAGGGGTTGTATGAGCAGTTCTTC.

The V gene is TRBV30, the J gene TRBJ1-1; D is possibly TRBD1 (5 bases). This CDR3 comprises 13 residues. The germline V gene encodes CDR1 GTSNPN and CDR2 SVGIG (reference sequence). Trimming left V 3 bases short and J 1 base short, with 9 bases between. CDR3 coding DNA: TGTGCCTGGAGACAGGCTAAGAACACTGAAGCTTTCTTT. Its protein is CAWRQAKNTEAFF.

This clone came up a few times. V and J are TRBV5-1 and TRBJ1-5; TRBD1 matches at 12 bases. Trimming took 2 bases from V and 3 from J; bases not matched to a gene: 6. Per germline, CDR1 SGHRS and CDR2 YFSETQ. This CDR3 has 17 amino acids. CDR3 amino acids: CASSLRGTGGLNQPQHF. CDR3 DNA: TGCGCCAGCAGCTTAAGGGGGACAGGGGGCCTCAATCAGCCCCAGCATTTT.

In this sample, this clone turned up a few times. V and J are TRBV27 and TRBJ1-4, with D uncertain. The CDR3 contains 14 residues. V shed 5 bases and J shed 0 bases, with 7 bases lying between them. Germline V gene sequence: CDR1 MNHEY, CDR2 SMNVEV (reference sequence). CDR3 bases: TGTGCCAGCAGTCCCGCTGCAACTAATGAAAAACTGTTTTTT. This codes for CASSPAATNEKLFF.

The chain joins TRBV7-7 to TRBJ2-1, with D unresolved. Germline CDR1 and CDR2: SSHAT and FNYEAQ (reference sequence). V was cut by 4 bases and J by 0 bases, with 13 bases left in between. The CDR3 covers 16 residues. The CDR3: CASSSRPTSSYNEQFF. The CDR3 region has the DNA TGTGCCAGCAGCTCCCGACCCACTTCCTCCTACAATGAGCAGTTCTTC.

The chain carries TRBV5-1 and TRBJ2-2; 7 bases line up with TRBD2. The CDR3 contains 14 residues. J lost 6 bases, V lost 4 bases, and 6 bases had no gene match. CDR1 is SGHRS, CDR2 YFSETQ, per germline. This chain's CDR3 is CASSGQRGAGELFF. In DNA form, the CDR3 reads TGCGCCAGCAGCGGTCAGCGGGGCGCCGGGGAGCTGTTTTTT.

The chain recombines TRBV27 with TRBJ1-2; 8 bases are a match to TRBD1. CDR3 length: 16 residues. With V trimmed by 5 bases and J by 2 bases, 10 bases remained unmatched. Germline lookup yields CDR1 MNHEY and CDR2 SMNVEV (reference sequence). CDR3 region: CASSMVRQGKNYGYTF. CDR3 DNA: TGTGCCAGCAGTATGGTCCGACAGGGGAAGAACTATGGCTACACCTTC.

This clone appeared a few times. This chain connects TRBV13 to TRBJ2-5; tentative D call: TRBD2 (5 bases). There are 14 residues in the CDR3. Germline loops: CDR1 PRHDT, CDR2 FYEKMQ (reference sequence). V shed 5 bases and J shed 2 bases, with 12 bases lying between them. Written as DNA, the CDR3 is TGTGCCAGCAGCCTCCACGGCGGGCAAGAGACCCAGTACTTC. Its translation is CASSLHGGQETQYF.

The rearrangement joins TRBV2 to TRBJ2-7, with TRBD1 matching over 9 bases. V shed 1 base, J shed 2 bases, and the junction held 6 bases outside the gene matches. The CDR3 is 16 amino acids. The germline CDR1 and CDR2 sequences are SNHLY and FYNNEI. The CDR3 is CASSEVYRDRAYEQYF. CDR3 nucleotide sequence: TGTGCCAGCAGTGAAGTTTACCGGGACAGGGCCTACGAGCAGTACTTC.

The chain is built from TRBV4-3 and TRBJ1-4; D uncertain. The germline CDR1 and CDR2 sequences are LGHNA and YSLEER. The V and J ends lost 0 bases and 7 bases respectively, with 12 bases between them. CDR3 length equals 15 residues. DNA for the CDR3: TGCGCCAGCAGCCAAGATACGAGAGGTAGTGAAAAACTGTTTTTT. Residues: CASSQDTRGSEKLFF.

V is TRBV9 and J is TRBJ1-1; D unclear. The V gene's germline CDR1 is SGDLS and CDR2 YYNGEE. V gave up 3 bases and J gave up 1 base, with 13 bases separating them. The CDR3 sequence is 15 residues long. Here the CDR3 reads CASSEYHNKNTEAFF. CDR3 DNA: TGTGCCAGCAGCGAATACCACAACAAGAACACTGAAGCTTTCTTT.

The J gene is TRBJ2-7, the V gene TRBV14, with unresolved D. V lost 1 base and J 5 bases, leaving 9 bases between the germline ends. The CDR3 has 13 amino acids. Germline lookup yields CDR1 SGHDN and CDR2 FVKESK. The CDR3 reads CASSQGRWDEQYF. In DNA form, the CDR3 reads TGTGCCAGCAGCCAAGGCCGGTGGGACGAGCAGTACTTC.

The rearrangement uses TRBV29-1 and TRBJ2-7, with 8 nucleotides matching TRBD1. V dropped 6 bases and J dropped 3; count of bases not matched to a gene: 10. This CDR3 has 14 amino acids. Germline loops: CDR1 SQVTM, CDR2 ANQGSEA. The CDR3 sequence: CSVYGTGKNYEQYF. Written as DNA, the CDR3 is TGCAGCGTGTACGGGACAGGCAAAAACTACGAGCAGTACTTC.

Only a few counts were recorded for this clone. The chain employs TRBV14 and TRBJ2-3, with D perhaps matching TRBD1 (6 bases). The V and J ends lost 4 bases and 6 bases respectively, with 14 bases between them. This CDR3 is built from 14 residues. The germline V gene encodes CDR1 SGHDN and CDR2 FVKESK. CDR3 region: CASSPRQVLDTQYF. In DNA, the CDR3 is TGTGCCAGCAGCCCGCGACAGGTTTTGGATACGCAGTATTTT.